Given below is one T cell receptor (beta chain) in context. This specimen belongs to a study of blood T cell repertoires in COVID-19. About the study: The origin of the acute and convalescent COVID-19 samples was the United States, Italy and Spain.

Clones were sequenced by immunoSEQ multiplex PCR, and TCRdb holds only the in-frame ones, with some missing. The sample has some 220,000 clones, about 79% seen once. CDR1 and CDR2 from the germline V gene are KGHSH and LQKENI. The CDR3 covers 11 residues. V lost 6 bases to trimming and J lost 3 bases, with 5 bases between them. Sequencing input: peripheral blood. V is TRBV18 and J is TRBJ1-2; D remains ambiguous. The TCR comes from a man aged 50 to 59 with active or convalescent COVID-19. The CDR3 spells CASSSYYGYTF. The CDR3 DNA is TGTGCCAGCTCCTCGTACTATGGCTACACCTTC.